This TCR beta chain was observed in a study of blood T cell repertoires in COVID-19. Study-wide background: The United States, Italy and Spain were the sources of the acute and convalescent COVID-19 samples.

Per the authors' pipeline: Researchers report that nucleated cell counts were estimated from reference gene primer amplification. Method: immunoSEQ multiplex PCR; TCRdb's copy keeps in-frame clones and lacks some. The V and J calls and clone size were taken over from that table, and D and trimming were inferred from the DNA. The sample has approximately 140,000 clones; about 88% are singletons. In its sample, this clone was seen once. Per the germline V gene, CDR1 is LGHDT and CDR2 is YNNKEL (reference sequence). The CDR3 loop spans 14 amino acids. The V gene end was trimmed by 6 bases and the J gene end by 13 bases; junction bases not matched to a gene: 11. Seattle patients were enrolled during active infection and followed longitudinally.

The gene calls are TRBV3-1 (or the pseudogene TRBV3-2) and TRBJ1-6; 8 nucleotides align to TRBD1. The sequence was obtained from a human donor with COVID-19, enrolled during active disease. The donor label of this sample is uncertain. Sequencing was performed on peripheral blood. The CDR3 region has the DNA TGTGCCAGCAGACGGTTGACAGGGGATGGGCCCCTCCACTTT. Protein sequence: CASRRLTGDGPLHF.